The 3 T cell receptor beta chains below were found in one sample sequenced in a study of molecular identifiers for immune sequencing clone quantification. TCRdb called the PCR reads again in MiXCR, with one record for every CDR3 protein. The table has 68,000 or so distinct CDR3 sequences, 15% to 20% seen once; the top ten hold 1.4% to 1.5%. The specimen was naive CD8+ T cells from blood, with Jurkat cell RNA spiked in. Documented subset: FACS-sorted CD8+CD4-CCR7+CD45RA+ naive T cells. Every receptor here comes from a human donor in good health. Some libraries in this study had Jurkat cell RNA spiked in.

The V call is TRBV9, the J call TRBJ2-7, with D possibly matching TRBD1 (7 bases). CDR1 is SGDLS, CDR2 YYNGEE, per germline. This CDR3 has 14 amino acids. Deletions cut 3 bases from V and 5 bases from J, with 15 bases between. CDR3 residues: CASSGNRGGDEQYF. CDR3 bases: TGTGCCAGCAGCGGAAACAGGGGAGGAGACGAGCAGTACTTC.

There are a few counts of this clonotype. One base away lies a much larger clone, so this may be a sequencing read error. This chain uses TRBV6-5 with TRBJ1-1; no definite D call. This CDR3 region has 11 residues. Between the trimmed V and J ends, which lost 7 bases and 4 bases, there was a span of 7 bases. The germline gives CDR1 MNHEY, CDR2 SVGAGI. Written as DNA, the CDR3 is TGTGCCAGCAATACCGGCACTGAAGCTTTCTTT. Translated: CASNTGTEAFF.

The table lists this clonotype with many counts. The junction departs from germline at one end; a sequencing error may be responsible. CDR3: CASSQDPKAGANVLTF. In DNA, the CDR3 is TGCGCCAGCAGCCAAGACCCCAAGGCTGGCGCCAACGTCCTGACTTTC. The V call is TRBV4-1, the J call TRBJ2-6, with D unresolved. This CDR3 contains 16 residues. Germline V gene data show CDR1 as MGHRA and CDR2 as YSYEKL.